Sequencing of this TCR beta chain was carried out in a study of T-cell reconstitution after alpha-beta-depleted transplantation in children. Study outcomes and limitations: About two months after transplant, alpha-beta T cells reportedly came from several hundred expanded graft clones.

Comments on this clonotype: Its antigen is as yet unknown.

The germline CDR1 and CDR2 sequences are SNHLY and FYNNEI. The CDR3 is 13 amino acids. The germline V and J ends were trimmed by 1 base and 6 bases, with 10 bases remaining between them. The TCRbeta library was prepared with unique molecular identifiers. A single record per CDR3 protein comes from TCRdb applying MiXCR to the PCR reads. The table lists approximately 800,000 distinct CDR3 sequences, around 17% of them singletons, with roughly 4.8% in the top ten. The chain is built from TRBV2 and TRBJ2-7; possible D gene TRBD2, 6 bases. The sample here was PBMCs, mostly from graft donor cells, taken 360 days after TCRalphabeta/CD19-depleted stem cell transplant. The source of this sequence is a male patient aged 10 to 17 who had a stem cell transplant for acute lymphoblastic leukemia, so the T cells may come from the graft donor. Written as DNA, the CDR3 is TGTGCCAGCAGTGAAGACGGGAGCTTCGAGCAGTACTTC. This sequence encodes CASSEDGSFEQYF.